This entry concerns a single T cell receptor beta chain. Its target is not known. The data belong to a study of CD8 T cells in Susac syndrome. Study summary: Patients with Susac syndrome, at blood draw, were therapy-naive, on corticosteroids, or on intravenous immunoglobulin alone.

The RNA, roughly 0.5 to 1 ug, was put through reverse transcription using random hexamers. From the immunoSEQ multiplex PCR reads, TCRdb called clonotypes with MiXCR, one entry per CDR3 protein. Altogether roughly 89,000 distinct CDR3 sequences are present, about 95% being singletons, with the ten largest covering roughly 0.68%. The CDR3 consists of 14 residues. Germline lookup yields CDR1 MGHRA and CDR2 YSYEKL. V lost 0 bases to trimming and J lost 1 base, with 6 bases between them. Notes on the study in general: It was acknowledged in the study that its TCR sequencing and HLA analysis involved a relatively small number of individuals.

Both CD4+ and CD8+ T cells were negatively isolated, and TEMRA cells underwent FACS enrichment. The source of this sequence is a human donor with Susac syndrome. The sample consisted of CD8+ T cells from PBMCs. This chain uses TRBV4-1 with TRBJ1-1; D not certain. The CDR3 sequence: CASSQESANTEAFF. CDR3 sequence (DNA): TGCGCCAGCAGCCAAGAAAGTGCGAACACTGAAGCTTTCTTT.